Each of the 17 T cell receptor beta chains below was sequenced from the same sample in a study of identical twins. TCRdb reanalysed the 5' RACE reads using MiXCR and keeps one entry per CDR3 protein. The sample lists 600,000 to 800,000 distinct CDR3 sequences, 20% to 25% occurring once. This sample also appeared in a second study, on T cells expressing NK-cell markers.

The sequenced material came from PBMCs. The receptors originated from a woman aged 18-29 years in good health.

This clonotype was recorded a few times. The J gene is TRBJ2-1, the V gene TRBV15; TRBD2 might be the D (6 bases). Between the trimmed V and J ends, which lost 5 bases and 5 bases, there was a span of 16 bases. The CDR3 contains 15 residues. CDR1 LNHNV and CDR2 YYDKDF come from the germline V gene (reference sequence). CDR3 sequence (DNA): TGTGCCACCAGCCGCGGGAAAGGATTGCACAATGAGCAGTTCTTC. Protein sequence: CATSRGKGLHNEQFF.

This clonotype has ten or more counts. This chain connects TRBV7-3 to TRBJ2-3; no firm D call. Germline CDR1 and CDR2: SGHTA and FQGTGA. V lost 1 base, J lost 2 bases, and 7 bases lay in between. This CDR3 comprises 14 residues. The CDR3 protein is CASSLMQHTDTQYF. CDR3 sequence (DNA): TGTGCCAGCAGCTTAATGCAGCACACAGATACGCAGTATTTT.

This clonotype was detected only a few times. The chain recombines TRBV24-1 with TRBJ2-2; TRBD1 is a possible D gene (6 bases). The CDR3 is 15 amino acids. Germline V gene sequence: CDR1 KGHDR, CDR2 SFDVKD. V was clipped by 3 bases and J by 1 base, with 8 bases between them. DNA of the CDR3: TGTGCCACCAGTGATCGACAGGAGAACACCGGGGAGCTGTTTTTT. Protein: CATSDRQENTGELFF.

The rearrangement links TRBV12-3 or TRBV12-4 to TRBJ2-5, with TRBD1 matching over 7 bases. CDR3 length: 14 amino acids. The trim removed 1 base at V and 5 bases at J, leaving 4 bases unmatched. As DNA, the CDR3 is TGTGCCAGCAGTTTAGTCAGACAGGGTGAGACCCAGTACTTC. Translation gives CASSLVRQGETQYF.

CDR3 nucleotide sequence: TGCGCCAGCAGCCAAGATCTATCCGGGAGGTACAATGAGCAGTTCTTC. This encodes CASSQDLSGRYNEQFF. The gene calls are TRBV4-3 and TRBJ2-1; 7 positions agree with TRBD2. Trimming took 0 bases from V and 4 from J; bases not matched to a gene: 6. Germline V CDR1 and CDR2: LGHNA, YSLEER. This CDR3 has 16 residues.

This clonotype has more than one count but fewer than ten. In DNA form, the CDR3 reads TGTGCCAGCAGCCAAGACGGCACTAGCGGGAGTGTACAAGAGACCCAGTACTTC. Its protein is CASSQDGTSGSVQETQYF. V usage is TRBV3-1 and J usage is TRBJ2-5, with 11 nucleotides matching TRBD2. The germline gives CDR1 LGHDT, CDR2 YNNKEL (reference sequence). This CDR3 spans 18 amino acids. Trimming removed 0 bases from V and 2 bases from J; junction bases left unmatched: 8.

This clonotype was counted many times. This chain joins TRBV7-6 and TRBJ2-6; D might be TRBD2 (5 bases). The germline CDR1 and CDR2 sequences are SGHVS and FNYEAQ. This CDR3 has 17 amino acids. The ends were cut back, 5 bases at V and 2 bases at J, with 16 bases in the middle. In DNA form, the CDR3 reads TGTGCCAGCAGCCCTGGACTTGGTCAAACTGGGGCCAACGTCCTGACTTTC. Translating gives CASSPGLGQTGANVLTF.

The chain uses TRBV29-1 and TRBJ2-7, with 9 positions matching TRBD1. Germline lookup yields CDR1 SQVTM and CDR2 ANQGSEA. This CDR3 has 12 amino acids. Trimming at V came to 7 bases and at J to 6 bases, leaving 7 bases not matched to a gene. The chain's CDR3 is CSGRDRVSEQYF. CDR3 coding DNA: TGCAGCGGCCGGGACAGGGTCTCCGAGCAGTACTTC.

The chain combines TRBV12-3 or TRBV12-4 with TRBJ2-7; tentatively, D is TRBD1 (5 bases). V lost 5 bases, J lost 7 bases, and 18 bases lay in between. This CDR3 contains 14 residues. Here the CDR3 reads CASSPDIGSGEQYF. The CDR3 bases are TGTGCCAGCAGTCCGGACATTGGTTCTGGGGAGCAGTACTTC.

This clonotype was observed many times. The V gene is TRBV5-1, the J gene TRBJ2-3; D possibly uses TRBD1 or TRBD2 (5 bases each). Germline V gives CDR1 SGHRS, CDR2 YFSETQ. The CDR3 covers 15 residues. Trimming took 4 bases from V and 1 from J, leaving 13 bases between them. The CDR3 region is CASSRRDGRTDTQYF. The CDR3 DNA is TGCGCCAGCAGCAGACGGGACGGTCGCACAGATACGCAGTATTTT.

For the CDR3, the DNA is TGCAGCGTTTCAGGACAGGGAGAAGCTTTCTTT. Translation: CSVSGQGEAFF. The rearrangement joins TRBV29-1 to TRBJ1-1, with 8 bases aligning to TRBD1. The J segment lost 8 bases and the V segment lost 5 bases, leaving 4 bases of the junction unmatched. CDR3 size: 11 residues. Germline lookup yields CDR1 SQVTM and CDR2 ANQGSEA.

This clonotype was seen a handful of times. The rearrangement uses TRBV20-1 and TRBJ1-6; possible D gene TRBD1, 5 bases. V lost 3 bases to trimming and J lost 5 bases, with 11 bases between them. The CDR3 extends over 14 amino acids. CDR1 is DFQATT and CDR2 is SNEGSKA in the germline V gene (reference sequence). The CDR3 DNA reads TGCAGTGCTAGTGACAGCGGGAATAATTCACCCCTCCACTTT. Encoded protein: CSASDSGNNSPLHF.

This clonotype has more than one count but fewer than ten. CDR3 DNA: TGCAGCGTTGATCAGGGGCAGGAAGCTAACTATGGCTACACCTTC. It specifies CSVDQGQEANYGYTF. This chain uses TRBV29-1 with TRBJ1-2, with TRBD1 as a possible D gene (6 bases). Germline CDR1 is SQVTM and CDR2 is ANQGSEA. The ends were cut back, 3 bases at V and 0 bases at J, with 14 bases in the middle. The length of the CDR3 is 15 residues.

This clonotype was seen ten or more times. The chain couples TRBV5-1 to TRBJ1-1; 10 nucleotides match TRBD1. The CDR3 is 16 residues long. The ends lost 0 bases at V and 5 bases at J; junction bases unmatched: 7. The V gene's germline CDR1 is SGHRS and CDR2 YFSETQ. CDR3 sequence: CASSLETGGVMTEAFF. DNA of the CDR3: TGCGCCAGCAGCTTGGAGACAGGGGGCGTTATGACTGAAGCTTTCTTT.

The rearrangement uses TRBV6-5 and TRBJ2-1; 9 nucleotides agree with TRBD2. V was pared by 0 bases and J by 4 bases, with 4 bases of the junction left unmatched. The germline V gene has CDR1 MNHEY and CDR2 SVGAGI. This CDR3 comprises 16 residues. As DNA, the CDR3 is TGTGCCAGCAGTTACTCGACTAGCGGAGTATACAATGAGCAGTTCTTC. This sequence encodes CASSYSTSGVYNEQFF.

The V call is TRBV12-3 or TRBV12-4, the J call TRBJ2-1; TRBD2 agrees at 12 bases. This CDR3 comprises 18 residues. V was clipped by 4 bases and J by 0 bases; unmatched bases: 7. The CDR3 protein is CASSSLAGGRGSYNEQFF. The CDR3 DNA sequence: TGTGCCAGCAGTTCCCTAGCGGGGGGGCGCGGCTCCTACAATGAGCAGTTCTTC.

The sample holds a few counts of this clonotype. This sequence joins TRBV15 and TRBJ2-7, with 8 bases aligning to TRBD2. The CDR3 is made up of 13 amino acids. Germline V lookup: CDR1 LNHNV, CDR2 YYDKDF (reference sequence). With 6 bases clipped from V and 1 base from J, the junction kept 2 bases outside the gene matches. The CDR3 is CATRGGRSYEQYF. The CDR3 nucleotides read TGTGCCACCAGGGGCGGGAGGTCCTACGAGCAGTACTTC.